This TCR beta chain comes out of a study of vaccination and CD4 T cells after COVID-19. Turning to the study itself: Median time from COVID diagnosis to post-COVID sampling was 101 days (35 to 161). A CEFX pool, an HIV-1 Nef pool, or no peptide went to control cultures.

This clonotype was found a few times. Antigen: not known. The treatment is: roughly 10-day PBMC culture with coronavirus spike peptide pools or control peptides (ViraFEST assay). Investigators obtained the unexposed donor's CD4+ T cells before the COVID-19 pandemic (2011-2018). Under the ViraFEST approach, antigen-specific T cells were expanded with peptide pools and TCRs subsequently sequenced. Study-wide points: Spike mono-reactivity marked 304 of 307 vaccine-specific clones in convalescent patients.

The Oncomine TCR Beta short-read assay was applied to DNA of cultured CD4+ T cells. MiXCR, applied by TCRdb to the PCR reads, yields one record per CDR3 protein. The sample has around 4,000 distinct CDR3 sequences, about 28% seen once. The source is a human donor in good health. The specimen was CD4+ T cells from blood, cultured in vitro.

The chain's CDR3 is CSATAGQGVTYEQYF. CDR3 bases: TGCAGTGCGACAGCGGGACAGGGGGTGACCTACGAGCAGTACTTC. The rearrangement joins TRBV20-1 to TRBJ2-7, with 11 bases aligning to TRBD1. Germline CDR1 is DFQATT and CDR2 is SNEGSKA (reference sequence). V trimming: 6 bases; J trimming: 2 bases; junction bases outside the gene matches: 9. The CDR3 runs 15 residues.